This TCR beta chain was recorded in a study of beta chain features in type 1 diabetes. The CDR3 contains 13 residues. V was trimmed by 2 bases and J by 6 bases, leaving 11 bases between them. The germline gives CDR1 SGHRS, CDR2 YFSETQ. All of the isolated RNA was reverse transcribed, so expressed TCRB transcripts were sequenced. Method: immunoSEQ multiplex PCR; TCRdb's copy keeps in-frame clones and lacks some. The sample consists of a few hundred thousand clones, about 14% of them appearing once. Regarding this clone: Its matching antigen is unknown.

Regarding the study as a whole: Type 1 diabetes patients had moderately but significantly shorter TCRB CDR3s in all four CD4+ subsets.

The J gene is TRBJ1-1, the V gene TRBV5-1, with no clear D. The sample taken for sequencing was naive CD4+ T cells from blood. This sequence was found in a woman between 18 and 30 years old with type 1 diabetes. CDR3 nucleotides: TGCGCCAGCAGCTTAACAGTTGTTGCTGAAGCTTTCTTT. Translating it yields CASSLTVVAEAFF.